A selection of T cell receptor beta chains follows, all from one sample in a study of long-term antiretroviral therapy in people with HIV. Clones were sequenced by immunoSEQ multiplex PCR, and TCRdb holds only the in-frame ones, with some missing. Of some 11,000 clones listed, roughly four fifths are singletons. The sequencing here drew on unsorted PBMCs, taken 1.8 years after starting antiretroviral therapy. These receptors originate from a man aged 40-49 years with HIV. Each CDR3 is given with its conserved first and last residue. D genes are given only for firm matches. Expanded clones get a size class; other rows say once, few or many, or leave the size out.

>TRBD2|TRBV30|TRBJ2-4|few
TGTGCCTGGAGTGTATCCATCGGGCGGGAGAGGGCCAAAAACATTCAGTACTTC
CAWSVSIGRERAKNIQYF
>TRBD1|TRBV28|TRBJ2-7|NA
TGTGCCAGCATCGGGACAGGGTACGAGCAGTACTTC
CASIGTGYEQYF
>TRBD2|TRBV2|TRBJ2-5|NA
TGTGCCAACAACCCCTGGGGGACTAGCGGGAGTGAGGAGACCCAGTACTTC
CANNPWGTSGSEETQYF
>NA|TRBV7-2|TRBJ1-5|once
TGTGCCAGCAGCAAAGGAGGGGGTAGCAATCAGCCCCAGCATTTT
CASSKGGGSNQPQHF
>TRBD2|TRBV27|TRBJ2-1|medium-sized
TGTGCCAGCAGTTTCCCCAGCGGGAGGTACAATGAGCAGTTCTTC
CASSFPSGRYNEQFF
>NA|TRBV15|TRBJ2-7|NA
TGTGCCACCAGTGCCAGGGTTTTCGTTGACTACGAGCAGTACTTC
CATSARVFVDYEQYF
>NA|TRBV28|TRBJ1-1|NA
TGTGCCAGCAGTTGGCAAGACCTGTCAACTGAAGCTTTCTTT
CASSWQDLSTEAFF
>NA|TRBV11-2|TRBJ2-1|NA
TGTGCCAGCAGCTCCTTCGCACGGGAGCAGTTCTTC
CASSSFAREQFF
>NA|TRBV4-1|TRBJ2-7|NA
TGCGCCAGCAGCCAAGGCCCAACCTACGAGCAGTACTTC
CASSQGPTYEQYF
>NA|TRBV20-1|TRBJ1-1|NA
TGCAGTGCTGGGTCGAACACTGAAGCTTTCTTT
CSAGSNTEAFF
>NA|TRBV29-1|TRBJ1-1|few
TGCAGCGTTGTTGAACTAGTGGAGGGACGGTGGAACACTGAAGCTTTCTTT
CSVVELVEGRWNTEAFF
>TRBD1|TRBV19|TRBJ2-1|NA
TGTGCCAGCTCGGACAGGGTGATCTACAATGAGCAGTTCTTC
CASSDRVIYNEQFF
>TRBD1|TRBV4-3|TRBJ1-2|once
TGCGCCAGCAGCCAGGGACCAGGGGGAGAATCGGGAGGCTACACCTTC
CASSQGPGGESGGYTF
>NA|TRBV29-1|TRBJ1-1|NA
TGCAGCGTTGTCGGGGATGGGGGAAACACTGAAGCTTTCTTT
CSVVGDGGNTEAFF
>NA|TRBV5-1|TRBJ2-1|NA
TGCGCCAGCAGCTTTCTAGCTTCCGGGGCCTACAATGAGCAGTTCTTC
CASSFLASGAYNEQFF
>NA|TRBV20-1|TRBJ1-5|few
TGCAGTGCAAGACGAGATCAGCCCCAGCATTTT
CSARRDQPQHF
>NA|TRBV4-3|TRBJ2-7|NA
TGCGCCAGCAGCCAAGATTGGCCAGCTACAGCCTACGAGCAGTACTTC
CASSQDWPATAYEQYF
>TRBD2|TRBV13|TRBJ2-7|NA
TGTGCCAGCAGCTCCATAGCGGGAGGGCCAGTAGAGCAGTACTTC
CASSSIAGGPVEQYF
>NA|TRBV6-4|TRBJ2-1|NA
TGTGCCAGCAGCCCACAGGGAGCGCAGAATGAGCAGTTCTTC
CASSPQGAQNEQFF
>TRBD1|TRBV5-6|TRBJ2-5|once
TGTGCCAGCAGCTTTGTGCAGGGGGAGAGGTACCAAGAGACCCAGTACTTC
CASSFVQGERYQETQYF
>NA|TRBV2|TRBJ2-6|NA
TGTGCCAGCAGTGAACAGGGGTCCAACGTCCTGACTTTC
CASSEQGSNVLTF
>NA|TRBV7-2|TRBJ2-1|NA
TGTGCCAGCAGCTTCCTCAGATCGAGCGATGAGCAGTTCTTC
CASSFLRSSDEQFF
>NA|TRBV6-1|TRBJ2-7|NA
TGTGCCACCCGGGTCTCCTACGAGCAGTACTTC
CATRVSYEQYF
>TRBD1|TRBV30|TRBJ2-5|NA
TGTGCCTGGAGACAGACCGGGACAGATCCCGCGTACTTC
CAWRQTGTDPAYF
>TRBD2|TRBV9|TRBJ2-7|NA
TGTGCCAGCAGCGAGAGGGGACTAGCGGGAGTTGAGCAGTACTTC
CASSERGLAGVEQYF
>TRBD1|TRBV28|TRBJ1-2|NA
TGTGCCACCGTAAGACAGGGTGCGCTTGGCTACACCTTC
CATVRQGALGYTF
>NA|TRBV18|TRBJ1-1|NA
TGTGCCAGCTCACCACCAGGGGTGACGTCCACTGAAGCTTTCTTT
CASSPPGVTSTEAFF